The TCR beta chain described here comes from a study of blood T cell repertoires in COVID-19. This CDR3 has 16 amino acids. Trimming cost V 2 bases and J 3 bases, with 13 bases left between them. The germline CDR1 and CDR2 sequences are SGHTA and FQGNSA. This clone was counted once. Measured with immunoSEQ multiplex PCR; TCRdb has only the in-frame clones, and not every one. This sample has under 500,000 clones, with approximately 90% found just once. Sequencing was carried out using PBMCs or T cells enriched from blood (not recorded which). This chain joins TRBV7-2 and TRBJ2-2, with a weak D call TRBD2 (5 bases). This TCR was recovered from a man aged 25-45 years who had recovered from COVID-19. The CDR3 DNA follows: TGTGCCAGCAGCTTAACCGGGGAGCGGCACACCGGGGAGCTGTTTTTT. The encoded protein is CASSLTGERHTGELFF.